This TCR beta chain was sequenced for a study of shared T cell receptors in the human thymus. Germline V gene sequence: CDR1 SGHDN, CDR2 FVKESK. V was cut by 0 bases and J by 7 bases, with 7 bases left in between. CDR3 length: 13 residues. Clones were sequenced by immunoSEQ multiplex PCR, and TCRdb holds only the in-frame ones, with some missing. The sample has over 650,000 clones; around 87% are singletons. These data also formed part of another study, on human thymus T cells. That study reports: The study used thymus tissue resected during corrective heart surgery. Repertoires sampled from thymus and blood appeared biased in V and J gene usage. Highly overlapping thymic repertoires among unrelated individuals were reported in related research.

The chain recombines TRBV14 with TRBJ2-1; tentative D call: TRBD2 (5 bases). The receptor's source is a boy under two years old with a congenital heart defect. Sample: thymocytes. CDR3 sequence: CASSQELENEQFF. For the CDR3, the DNA is TGTGCCAGCAGCCAAGAACTAGAGAATGAGCAGTTCTTC.